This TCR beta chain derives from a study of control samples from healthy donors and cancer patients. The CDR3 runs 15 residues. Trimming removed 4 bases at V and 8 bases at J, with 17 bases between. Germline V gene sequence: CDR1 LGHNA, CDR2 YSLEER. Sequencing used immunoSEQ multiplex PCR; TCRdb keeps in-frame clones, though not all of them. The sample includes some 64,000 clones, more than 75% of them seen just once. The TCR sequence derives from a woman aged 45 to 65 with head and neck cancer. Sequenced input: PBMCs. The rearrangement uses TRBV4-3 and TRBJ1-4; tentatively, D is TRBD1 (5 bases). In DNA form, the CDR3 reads TGCGCCAGCAGCCCCCGAGTGGGGCTCGGGGAAAAACTGTTTTTT. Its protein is CASSPRVGLGEKLFF.